One and the same sample provided the 18 T cell receptor beta chains below, sequenced in a study of CD8 T cells in ankylosing spondylitis. From the 5' RACE reads, TCRdb called clonotypes with MiXCR, one entry per CDR3 protein. The table records 200,000 or so distinct CDR3 sequences, 10% to 15% of them present only once. The sequencing input was blood, either unsorted or a sorted T cell fraction (not recorded which). The receptors derive from a female donor with ankylosing spondylitis or in good health (not recorded which).

The chain joins TRBV5-5 to TRBJ2-5; either TRBD1 or TRBD2 may fit D (5 bases each). The length of the CDR3 is 15 residues. The V end was cut by 1 base, the J end by 2 bases, with 12 bases between. CDR1 is SGHKS, CDR2 YYEKEE, per germline (reference sequence). Here the CDR3 reads CASSLRPGHQETQYF. CDR3 nucleotide sequence: TGTGCCAGCAGCTTGCGGCCGGGGCATCAAGAGACCCAGTACTTC. The entire variable domain, with the rest obtained from reference TRBV5-5 and TRBJ2-5, is as follows: DAGVTQSPTHLIKTRGQQVTLRCSPISGHKSVSWYQQVLGQGPQFIFQYYEKEERGRGNFPDRFSARQFPNYSSELNVNALLLGDSALYLCASSLRPGHQETQYFGPGTRLLVL.

The V gene is TRBV5-1, the J gene TRBJ1-6, with no clear D. Germline values: CDR1 SGHRS, CDR2 YFSETQ. This CDR3 has 19 residues. V lost 0 bases to trimming and J lost 2 bases, with 18 bases between them. The CDR3 here is CASSLDLSKRPPYNSPLHF. CDR3 bases: TGCGCCAGCAGCTTGGATCTCTCCAAAAGGCCGCCCTATAATTCACCCCTCCACTTT.

By sample share, this clonotype is large. The rearrangement links TRBV20-1 to TRBJ1-5; 7 bases align to TRBD1. CDR3 length: 15 residues. V lost 0 bases to trimming and J lost 5 bases; unmatched junction nucleotides: 7. From germline, CDR1 is DFQATT and CDR2 SNEGSKA (reference sequence). This chain's CDR3 is CSARDGYRGDQPQHF. For the CDR3, the DNA is TGCAGTGCTAGAGATGGTTACAGGGGCGATCAGCCCCAGCATTTT.

This chain uses TRBV12-3 or TRBV12-4 with TRBJ2-1; TRBD2 aligns across 11 bases. The trim removed 4 bases at V and 10 bases at J, leaving 6 bases unmatched. This CDR3 is built from 14 residues. CDR3 sequence: CASSSLAGVPEQFF. The CDR3 DNA follows: TGTGCCAGCAGTTCACTAGCGGGAGTTCCCGAGCAGTTCTTC.

The gene calls are TRBV2 and TRBJ2-3; D possibly corresponds to TRBD2 (6 bases). The length of the CDR3 is 15 residues. V lost 4 bases, J lost 5 bases, and 16 bases lay in between. Germline CDR1 is SNHLY and CDR2 is FYNNEI. The CDR3 protein is CASSVGGRYGDTQYF. CDR3 bases: TGTGCCAGCAGTGTGGGTGGGAGGTATGGAGATACGCAGTATTTT.

There are many counts of this clonotype. The chain uses TRBV20-1 and TRBJ1-4; unclear D gene. V was clipped by 2 bases and J by 7 bases, with 8 bases between them. The CDR3 extends over 12 amino acids. Germline CDR1 reads DFQATT; CDR2 reads SNEGSKA (reference sequence). CDR3 DNA: TGCAGTGCTAGATCGGTTGGTGAAAAACTGTTTTTT. Translation: CSARSVGEKLFF.

This clonotype was seen many times. The chain couples TRBV11-2 to TRBJ2-1; 8 positions agree with TRBD2. CDR3 length equals 15 residues. With V trimmed by 5 bases and J by 4 bases, 7 bases remained unmatched. Looked up from germline, CDR1 is SGHAT and CDR2 is FQNNGV. The CDR3 region has the DNA TGTGCCAGCAGCCGTAGCGGGGCTGAATACAATGAGCAGTTCTTC. Amino acid sequence: CASSRSGAEYNEQFF.

The sample holds many counts of this clonotype. V and J are TRBV6-5 and TRBJ2-3; D might be TRBD1 or TRBD2, each matching 5 bases. This CDR3 spans 16 amino acids. CDR1 and CDR2 (germline): MNHEY, SVGAGI. The V and J ends lost 0 bases and 2 bases respectively, with 12 bases between them. The CDR3 nucleotides are TGTGCCAGCAGTTACTCGCCAACGGGACCCACAGATACGCAGTATTTT. It specifies CASSYSPTGPTDTQYF.

In its sample, this clonotype was seen many times. The chain combines TRBV6-5 with TRBJ1-2; TRBD1 might be the D (6 bases). Germline-derived CDR1 and CDR2 are MNHEY and SVGAGI. The CDR3 is 15 residues long. Trimming shortened V by 2 bases and J by 5 bases, and 15 bases separated the two germline ends. CDR3 DNA: TGTGCCAGCAGTTACGATGAGGGGGGTCTATATGGCTACACCTTC. Protein: CASSYDEGGLYGYTF.

The V gene is TRBV7-2, the J gene TRBJ2-5; a possible D gene is TRBD2 (7 bases). CDR1 is SGHTA, CDR2 FQGNSA, per germline. CDR3 length: 15 amino acids. V lost 2 bases, J lost 4 bases, and 14 bases lay in between. The CDR3, as DNA: TGTGCCAGCAGCTTAAGGGGGGAGGGCCGAGAGACCCAGTACTTC. It specifies CASSLRGEGRETQYF.

This clonotype was recorded a few times. The V call is TRBV20-1, the J call TRBJ2-1, with 14 bases that match TRBD2. Per germline, CDR1 DFQATT and CDR2 SNEGSKA (reference sequence). V dropped 5 bases and J dropped 9; count of bases not matched to a gene: 9. The length of the CDR3 is 15 residues. CDR3 in amino acids: CSASGLAGAESEQFF. In DNA, the CDR3 is TGCAGTGCTTCGGGACTAGCGGGAGCAGAAAGTGAGCAGTTCTTC.

The V and J genes are TRBV18 and TRBJ1-5; 7 bases are shared with TRBD1. CDR1 and CDR2 (germline): KGHSH, LQKENI. This CDR3 is built from 15 residues. V trimming: 4 bases; J trimming: 5 bases; junction bases outside the gene matches: 8. The CDR3 sequence: CASSLETGKDQPQHF. In DNA form, the CDR3 reads TGTGCCAGCTCACTTGAGACAGGGAAGGATCAGCCCCAGCATTTT.

This clonotype was observed at least ten times. The chain uses TRBV5-1 and TRBJ2-2, with D possibly matching TRBD2 (5 bases). Trimming pared 6 bases from V and 4 bases from J, leaving 10 bases between. This CDR3 is 13 amino acids long. The germline V gene has CDR1 SGHRS and CDR2 YFSETQ. This CDR3 is CASKEGTTGELFF. The CDR3 coding sequence is TGCGCCAGCAAAGAGGGAACCACCGGGGAGCTGTTTTTT.

This clonotype was detected ten times or more. V usage is TRBV6-2 or TRBV6-3 and J usage is TRBJ1-1, with a tentative D call TRBD1 (6 bases). V lost 2 bases to trimming and J lost 1 base, with 8 bases between them. The germline V gene has CDR1 MNHEY and CDR2 SVGEGT. This CDR3 region has 14 residues. The CDR3 loop is CASSYGGPNTEAFF. The CDR3 DNA follows: TGTGCCAGCAGTTACGGGGGGCCGAACACTGAAGCTTTCTTT.

J is TRBJ2-2 and V is TRBV9, with no clear D. The CDR3 is 18 residues long. The germline CDR1 and CDR2 sequences are SGDLS and YYNGEE. V was pared by 0 bases and J by 0 bases, with 15 bases between. The chain's CDR3 is CASSVEARLYANTGELFF. In nucleotides, the CDR3 is TGTGCCAGCAGCGTAGAGGCCAGACTTTATGCGAACACCGGGGAGCTGTTTTTT.

The J gene is TRBJ2-4, the V gene TRBV4-2, with 13 bases that match TRBD2. There are 17 residues in the CDR3. V lost 1 base to trimming and J lost 6 bases; unmatched junction nucleotides: 6. Germline V gene data show CDR1 as LGHNA and CDR2 as YNFKEQ. The CDR3 reads CASSQGTSGSARNIQYF. CDR3 nucleotides: TGTGCCAGCAGCCAAGGGACTAGCGGGAGTGCGAGAAACATTCAGTACTTC.

In this sample, this clonotype turned up many times. The chain has TRBV21-1 and TRBJ2-7; TRBD1, the table's D call, lacks a check against the DNA. TRBV21-1 is a pseudogene locus. The CDR3 runs to 18 residues. CDR3 loop: CASSKRTGRRPTIDEQYF. CDR3 nucleotide sequence: TGTGCCAGCAGCAAACGGACAGGACGACGTCCTACGATAGACGAGCAGTACTTC.

Regarding this clonotype: This may arise from a read error, as a much more abundant clone is one base away. This chain connects TRBV12-3 or TRBV12-4 to TRBJ1-6; 7 nucleotides agree with TRBD1. The CDR3 sequence is 15 residues long. Trimming at V came to 5 bases and at J to 6 bases, leaving 7 bases not matched to a gene. The CDR3 sequence: CASSIRTGRNSPLHF. The CDR3 nucleotides read TGTGCCAGCAGTATCCGGACAGGTCGTAATTCACCCCTCCACTTT.